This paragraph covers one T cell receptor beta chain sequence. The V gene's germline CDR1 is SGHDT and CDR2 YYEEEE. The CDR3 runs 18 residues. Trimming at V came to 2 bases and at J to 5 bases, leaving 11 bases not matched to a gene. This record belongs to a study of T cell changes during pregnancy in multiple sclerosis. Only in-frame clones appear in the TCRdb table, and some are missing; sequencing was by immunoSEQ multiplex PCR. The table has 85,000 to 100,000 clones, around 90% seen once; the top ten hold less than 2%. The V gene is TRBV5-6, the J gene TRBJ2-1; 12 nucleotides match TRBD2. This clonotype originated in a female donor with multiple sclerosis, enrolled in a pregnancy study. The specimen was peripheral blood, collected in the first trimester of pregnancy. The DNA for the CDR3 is TGTGCCAGCAGCTTCCCTTCAGTGCTAGCGGGAGGGAACAATGAGCAGTTCTTC. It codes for CASSFPSVLAGGNNEQFF.